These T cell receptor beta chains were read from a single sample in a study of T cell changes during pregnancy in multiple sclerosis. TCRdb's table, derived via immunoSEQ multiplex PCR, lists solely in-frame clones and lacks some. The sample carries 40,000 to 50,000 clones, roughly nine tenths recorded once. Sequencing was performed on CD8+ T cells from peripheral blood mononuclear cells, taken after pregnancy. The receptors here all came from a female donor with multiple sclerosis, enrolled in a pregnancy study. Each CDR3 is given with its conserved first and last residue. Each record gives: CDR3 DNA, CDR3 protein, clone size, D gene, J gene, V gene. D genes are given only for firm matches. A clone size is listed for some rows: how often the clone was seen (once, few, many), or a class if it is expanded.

cdr3_nt: TGTGCCAGCAGTATGACAGGGCTTAATCAGCCCCAGCATTTT
cdr3_aa: CASSMTGLNQPQHF
clone_size: NA
d_call: TRBD1
j_call: TRBJ1-5
v_call: TRBV6-5

cdr3_nt: TGCGCCAGCAGCGGTTCTAGCGGGGGCTCAGATACGCAGTATTTT
cdr3_aa: CASSGSSGGSDTQYF
clone_size: NA
d_call: TRBD2
j_call: TRBJ2-3
v_call: TRBV5-1

cdr3_nt: TGTGCCAGCAGTGAACTTCTGAATGAGCAGTTCTTC
cdr3_aa: CASSELLNEQFF
clone_size: NA
d_call: NA
j_call: TRBJ2-1
v_call: TRBV6-1

cdr3_nt: TGTGCCAGCAGATACACGCTAGAACAAGAGACCCAGTACTTC
cdr3_aa: CASRYTLEQETQYF
clone_size: NA
d_call: NA
j_call: TRBJ2-5
v_call: TRBV27

cdr3_nt: TGTGCCAGCAGTCAGGGACTAGAAACAGATACGCAGTATTTT
cdr3_aa: CASSQGLETDTQYF
clone_size: NA
d_call: TRBD2
j_call: TRBJ2-3
v_call: TRBV25-1

cdr3_nt: TGTGCCAGCAGCGTAGACGGCTCTGGGGCCAACGTCCTGACTTTC
cdr3_aa: CASSVDGSGANVLTF
clone_size: NA
d_call: NA
j_call: TRBJ2-6
v_call: TRBV9

cdr3_nt: TGTGCCAGCAGTCAGGGGGCGGAAACCTACGAGCAGTACTTC
cdr3_aa: CASSQGAETYEQYF
clone_size: NA
d_call: TRBD1
j_call: TRBJ2-7
v_call: TRBV6-5

cdr3_nt: TGTGCCAGCAGCTTAGTTTCCACAGACCCCACAGATACGCAGTATTTT
cdr3_aa: CASSLVSTDPTDTQYF
clone_size: once
d_call: NA
j_call: TRBJ2-3
v_call: TRBV13

cdr3_nt: TGTGCCAGCAGTTCCCGACTAGCCACAGATACGCAGTATTTT
cdr3_aa: CASSSRLATDTQYF
clone_size: NA
d_call: TRBD2
j_call: TRBJ2-3
v_call: TRBV27

cdr3_nt: TGTGCCAGTAGTGCCGCAGGGGGTAGCTCCTACGAGCAGTACTTC
cdr3_aa: CASSAAGGSSYEQYF
clone_size: NA
d_call: TRBD1
j_call: TRBJ2-7
v_call: TRBV19

cdr3_nt: TGTGCCAGCAGCTTACCCAGAGCGGGGGGGGACAATGAGCAGTTCTTC
cdr3_aa: CASSLPRAGGDNEQFF
clone_size: NA
d_call: TRBD2
j_call: TRBJ2-1
v_call: TRBV7-6

cdr3_nt: TGTGCCAGCAGCTACCTGAGTAGCTCTGGAAACACCATATATTTT
cdr3_aa: CASSYLSSSGNTIYF
clone_size: NA
d_call: NA
j_call: TRBJ1-3
v_call: TRBV11-2

cdr3_nt: TGCGCCAGCAGCTTGGATAGCGGGGGGCCACCTGGGCAGTTCTTC
cdr3_aa: CASSLDSGGPPGQFF
clone_size: NA
d_call: TRBD2
j_call: TRBJ2-1
v_call: TRBV5-1

cdr3_nt: TGTGCCAGCACCATTCGAGGACAGCAAGAGACCCAGTACTTC
cdr3_aa: CASTIRGQQETQYF
clone_size: NA
d_call: NA
j_call: TRBJ2-5
v_call: TRBV7-8

cdr3_nt: TGTGCCAGCAGCCGGGGGGTTGAGGATAATTCACCCCTCCACTTT
cdr3_aa: CASSRGVEDNSPLHF
clone_size: few
d_call: NA
j_call: TRBJ1-6
v_call: TRBV2

cdr3_nt: TGTGCCAGTAGTGACAGTAGCAATCAGCCCCAGCATTTT
cdr3_aa: CASSDSSNQPQHF
clone_size: few
d_call: NA
j_call: TRBJ1-5
v_call: TRBV19

cdr3_nt: TGTGCCATCAGTGAGTCGCCGGGGTTGAGCTACGAGCAGTACTTC
cdr3_aa: CAISESPGLSYEQYF
clone_size: NA
d_call: NA
j_call: TRBJ2-7
v_call: TRBV10-3

cdr3_nt: TGTGCCAGCAGCTCCGGGGGGGCGGGCTTCTTCTCCTACAATGAGCAGTTCTTC
cdr3_aa: CASSSGGAGFFSYNEQFF
clone_size: NA
d_call: TRBD2
j_call: TRBJ2-1
v_call: TRBV7-6

cdr3_nt: TGTGCCAGCAGTGATTTTGGAGGGGAGTTCGAAGAGCAGTTCTTC
cdr3_aa: CASSDFGGEFEEQFF
clone_size: NA
d_call: NA
j_call: TRBJ2-1
v_call: TRBV6-1

cdr3_nt: TGCGCCAGCAGCTTTGGGGACTACTACACCGGGGAGCTGTTTTTT
cdr3_aa: CASSFGDYYTGELFF
clone_size: NA
d_call: TRBD2
j_call: TRBJ2-2
v_call: TRBV5-1

cdr3_nt: TGTGCCAGCAGTGAAGCGGGGGGGCTCCCCGGGGAGCTGTTTTTT
cdr3_aa: CASSEAGGLPGELFF
clone_size: few
d_call: NA
j_call: TRBJ2-2
v_call: TRBV2

cdr3_nt: TGTGCCAGCAGCTTAGATTTTTGGGGACAAAAGCAAGATACGCAGTATTTT
cdr3_aa: CASSLDFWGQKQDTQYF
clone_size: once
d_call: NA
j_call: TRBJ2-3
v_call: TRBV11-2

cdr3_nt: TGTGCCAGCAGGTCCTCGACAGGGGGCTATGGCTACACCTTC
cdr3_aa: CASRSSTGGYGYTF
clone_size: NA
d_call: TRBD1
j_call: TRBJ1-2
v_call: TRBV9

cdr3_nt: TGTGCCAGCAGCTTGGGCAGGGGGGAAGATGGCTACACCTTC
cdr3_aa: CASSLGRGEDGYTF
clone_size: NA
d_call: TRBD1
j_call: TRBJ1-2
v_call: TRBV7-9

cdr3_nt: TGCGCCAGCAGCTCGGGACAGGGAGGCAATCAGCCCCAGCATTTT
cdr3_aa: CASSSGQGGNQPQHF
clone_size: once
d_call: TRBD1
j_call: TRBJ1-5
v_call: TRBV5-1

cdr3_nt: TGTGCCACTGGGGGCGGGCAGCCCCAGCATTTT
cdr3_aa: CATGGGQPQHF
clone_size: once
d_call: NA
j_call: TRBJ1-5
v_call: TRBV19

cdr3_nt: TGTGCCAGCAGTGGTTCCGCGGAGGCTGATACGCAGTATTTT
cdr3_aa: CASSGSAEADTQYF
clone_size: NA
d_call: NA
j_call: TRBJ2-3
v_call: TRBV6-4

cdr3_nt: TGTGCCAGCAGTGAAGTTGGGGGGGATCTGGGCTACACCTTC
cdr3_aa: CASSEVGGDLGYTF
clone_size: NA
d_call: NA
j_call: TRBJ1-2
v_call: TRBV2

cdr3_nt: TGTGCCAGCAGCTTGGGAGCGAATGAAAAACTGTTTTTT
cdr3_aa: CASSLGANEKLFF
clone_size: NA
d_call: NA
j_call: TRBJ1-4
v_call: TRBV13

cdr3_nt: TGTGCCAGTCTAGGACAGGATCATACTGAGCAGTTCTTC
cdr3_aa: CASLGQDHTEQFF
clone_size: NA
d_call: TRBD1
j_call: TRBJ2-1
v_call: TRBV19

cdr3_nt: TGTGCCAGCAGTGAATTGGCAGACAGCTCCTACGAGCAGTACTTC
cdr3_aa: CASSELADSSYEQYF
clone_size: once
d_call: NA
j_call: TRBJ2-7
v_call: TRBV2

cdr3_nt: TGTGCCAGCAGCTTATACACAGGGGATTCCTACGAGCAGTACTTC
cdr3_aa: CASSLYTGDSYEQYF
clone_size: NA
d_call: TRBD1
j_call: TRBJ2-7
v_call: TRBV11-2

cdr3_nt: TGTGCCAGCAGCACCGGGACAGGCACAGATACGCAGTATTTT
cdr3_aa: CASSTGTGTDTQYF
clone_size: once
d_call: TRBD1
j_call: TRBJ2-3
v_call: TRBV5-6

cdr3_nt: TGTGCCAGCAGTCCGACCGTCGGGATGCCCTACGAGCAGTACTTC
cdr3_aa: CASSPTVGMPYEQYF
clone_size: NA
d_call: NA
j_call: TRBJ2-7
v_call: TRBV6-5

cdr3_nt: TGTGCCAGCAGCCATAGTTCTGGAGCGGGGGGCGGGGAGCAGTTCTTC
cdr3_aa: CASSHSSGAGGGEQFF
clone_size: NA
d_call: TRBD2
j_call: TRBJ2-1
v_call: TRBV7-9

cdr3_nt: TGTGCCAGTAGTCATCCGGGGTCCTATGGCTACACCTTC
cdr3_aa: CASSHPGSYGYTF
clone_size: once
d_call: NA
j_call: TRBJ1-2
v_call: TRBV19

cdr3_nt: TGCGCCAGCAGCGAGGAGGTCGGGGGAGAAGCTTTCTTT
cdr3_aa: CASSEEVGGEAFF
clone_size: NA
d_call: NA
j_call: TRBJ1-1
v_call: TRBV5-1

cdr3_nt: TGTGCCAGCAGACAGGTTTTTAACACTGAAGCTTTCTTT
cdr3_aa: CASRQVFNTEAFF
clone_size: NA
d_call: NA
j_call: TRBJ1-1
v_call: TRBV25-1

cdr3_nt: TGTGCCACACAGGGAGATACGCAGTATTTT
cdr3_aa: CATQGDTQYF
clone_size: NA
d_call: NA
j_call: TRBJ2-3
v_call: TRBV27

cdr3_nt: TGTGCCAGCAGTTTCCTAAGACAGGGGGCTGACGGCTACACCTTC
cdr3_aa: CASSFLRQGADGYTF
clone_size: NA
d_call: TRBD1
j_call: TRBJ1-2
v_call: TRBV27

cdr3_nt: TGTGCCAGCAGTAGGACAGGGGAGGCAGATACGCAGTATTTT
cdr3_aa: CASSRTGEADTQYF
clone_size: NA
d_call: TRBD1
j_call: TRBJ2-3
v_call: TRBV7-6

cdr3_nt: TGCGCCAGCAGCAAACTAGCGGGGGGGCCCGGGGAGCTGTTTTTT
cdr3_aa: CASSKLAGGPGELFF
clone_size: NA
d_call: TRBD2
j_call: TRBJ2-2
v_call: TRBV4-1